Below, 12 T cell receptor beta chains from the same sample are listed, as sequenced in a study of T-cell reconstitution after alpha-beta-depleted transplantation in children. Preparation of the TCRbeta library was carried out with unique molecular identifiers. TCRdb re-analysed the PCR reads in MiXCR, keeping a single row per CDR3 protein. Of about 600,000 distinct CDR3 sequences in the sample, roughly a tenth were seen once. The sequenced sample was PBMCs from the stem cell graft donor, obtained from the stem cell graft. These receptors all stem from a human donor who donated a stem cell graft to a child with acute myeloid leukemia.

The rearrangement joins TRBV5-6 to TRBJ2-7, with 7 bases matching TRBD1. Germline V gene data show CDR1 as SGHDT and CDR2 as YYEEEE. V shed 9 bases and J 2 bases; nucleotides not matched to a gene: 14. The CDR3 is 15 amino acids. The CDR3 loop is CAMAPGQLFTYEQYF. In nucleotides, the CDR3 is TGTGCCATGGCTCCGGGACAGCTCTTCACCTACGAGCAGTACTTC.

V usage is TRBV5-5 and J usage is TRBJ2-5, with unresolved D. Trimming cost V 1 base and J 2 bases, with 9 bases left between them. In germline, CDR1 is SGHKS, CDR2 YYEKEE (reference sequence). CDR3 length: 14 residues. This CDR3 reads CASSLFGRQETQYF. The CDR3 DNA sequence: TGTGCCAGCAGCTTGTTCGGCAGACAAGAGACCCAGTACTTC.

This clonotype was observed a few times. The chain employs TRBV4-3 and TRBJ2-7; 7 nucleotides match TRBD1. Losses at the gene ends were 4 bases for V and 5 bases for J; bases not matched to a gene: 14. Germline V gene sequence: CDR1 LGHNA, CDR2 YSLEER. The CDR3 runs 16 residues. The CDR3, as DNA: TGCGCCAGCAGCCCCGGGGCGAGGGGGCTGAGCGACGAGCAGTACTTC. Encoded protein: CASSPGARGLSDEQYF.

This chain joins TRBV24-1 and TRBJ2-3; 8 bases line up with TRBD2. Germline loops: CDR1 KGHDR, CDR2 SFDVKD. The CDR3 is made up of 17 amino acids. Trimming removed 3 bases from V and 0 bases from J; junction bases left unmatched: 7. The CDR3 DNA is TGTGCCACCAGTGATAACTTAGCGGGACCTAGCACAGATACGCAGTATTTT. This gives the protein CATSDNLAGPSTDTQYF.

The gene calls are TRBV7-2 and TRBJ2-3; TRBD2 aligns across 13 bases. The CDR3 extends over 15 amino acids. Germline values: CDR1 SGHTA, CDR2 FQGNSA. V trimming: 3 bases; J trimming: 9 bases; junction bases outside the gene matches: 6. For the CDR3, the DNA is TGTGCCAGCAGCTTGACTAGCGGGAGGCCCGAGACGCAGTATTTT. Residues: CASSLTSGRPETQYF.

This clonotype was seen repeatedly, ten times or more. The chain joins TRBV4-3 to TRBJ2-5; either TRBD1 or TRBD2 may fit D (5 bases each). Germline V CDR1 and CDR2: LGHNA, YSLEER. This CDR3 region has 15 residues. V was clipped by 1 base and J by 1 base, with 10 bases between them. CDR3: CASSQGTGTQETQYF. CDR3 DNA sequence: TGCGCCAGCAGCCAAGGGACCGGGACCCAAGAGACCCAGTACTTC.

In its sample, this clonotype was seen many times. The J gene is TRBJ2-1, the V gene TRBV10-3, with a weak D call TRBD2 (6 bases). From germline, CDR1 is ENHRY and CDR2 SYGVKD. Trimming removed 8 bases at V and 9 bases at J, with 11 bases between. The CDR3 is 11 residues long. CDR3: CAIFGGTEQFF. CDR3 nucleotide sequence: TGTGCCATCTTTGGAGGGACTGAGCAGTTCTTC.

This chain uses TRBV10-3 with TRBJ1-5, with TRBD1 identical over 7 bases. With V trimmed by 6 bases and J by 11 bases, 13 bases remained unmatched. The germline V gene encodes CDR1 ENHRY and CDR2 SYGVKD. The CDR3 totals 14 residues. The CDR3 coding sequence is TGTGCCATCAGCGTGACAGGGTTGGGAGAGTCCCAGCATTTT. This codes for CAISVTGLGESQHF.

This clonotype was detected ten times or more. V is TRBV15 and J is TRBJ2-1; 8 bases fit TRBD2. The trim removed 0 bases at V and 7 bases at J, leaving 5 bases unmatched. CDR1 is LNHNV, CDR2 YYDKDF, per germline (reference sequence). CDR3 length equals 15 residues. The CDR3 nucleotides are TGTGCCACCAGCAGAGATCTACTAGCGGAAAATGAGCAGTTCTTC. Translation gives CATSRDLLAENEQFF.

The V and J genes are TRBV20-1 and TRBJ2-7, with 8 bases fitting TRBD2. Germline trimming cut 0 bases from V and 5 bases from J; bases unmatched to any gene: 15. This CDR3 has 17 amino acids. Germline assignment: CDR1 DFQATT and CDR2 SNEGSKA (reference sequence). This chain's CDR3 is CSARDGGGRGGLHEQYF. The CDR3 region has the DNA TGCAGTGCTAGAGATGGCGGGGGGCGCGGAGGATTGCACGAGCAGTACTTC.

V is TRBV6-1 and J is TRBJ2-3; D is undetermined. CDR1 and CDR2 (germline): MNHNS, SASEGT. The CDR3 is 15 amino acids. V gave up 5 bases and J gave up 3 bases, with 15 bases separating them. DNA of the CDR3: TGTGCCAGCAGTAAGGAACGGCTTGAGACAGATACGCAGTATTTT. Translating it yields CASSKERLETDTQYF.

This clonotype has a handful of counts. The V and J genes are TRBV6-5 and TRBJ1-5; perhaps TRBD1 as D (5 bases). CDR3 length: 18 residues. Germline lookup yields CDR1 MNHEY and CDR2 SVGAGI. Trimming shortened V by 0 bases and J by 0 bases, and 15 bases separated the two germline ends. This CDR3 is CASSYSNPGRGSNQPQHF. The CDR3 DNA is TGTGCCAGCAGTTACTCGAATCCAGGGAGGGGTAGCAATCAGCCCCAGCATTTT.